This T cell receptor (beta chain) was captured in a study of cytomegalovirus exposure and HLA in healthy donors (TCRdb year 2017). A note on the overall study: In an earlier analysis of several hundred of the donors, about 260 Gb of sequence data and 90 million to 120 million unique TCR beta sequences from roughly 190 million T cells were reported. Approximately 300 gigabases of sequencing data and approximately 92 million unique TCR sequences made up an early release that covered roughly 670 HLA-typed donors. Among the roughly 390 genotyped donors, around 81% belonged to the genetic ancestry cluster associated with self-reported Caucasian donors. The study was designed to test whether signatures of past pathogen exposure could be identified by cataloging public T cell receptors. The study used immunosequencing to profile the T cell repertoires of several hundred subjects and linked those repertoires to cytomegalovirus serostatus. Besides the first cohort of approximately 670 subjects, a separate validation cohort made up of 120 different subjects was used. The study combined high-throughput TCR immunosequencing, statistical association of individual TCRs with disease status, and machine learning to predict cytomegalovirus infection status. A later analysis re-examined previously published TCR beta repertoires from roughly 650 donors and added high-resolution HLA genotyping to investigate patterns of TCR occurrence. Rather than using new phenotypic data, the later analysis identified candidate immune exposures from TCR beta sequences and from how often those sequences occurred across donors. An earlier analysis of around 540 of the donors applied high-throughput TCR beta sequencing to assess whether each TCR beta V gene segment acted as functional or pseudogenic. Donor age, sex, ethnicity and CMV serostatus were compiled together with the repertoire data. A later genetic analysis used genome-wide SNP genotypes for about three fifths of the 666 donors, treating that subset as a discovery cohort. Every discovery cohort repertoire had been produced on one sequencing platform. HLA typing included class I and class II loci at four-digit resolution. Typing coverage differed by locus: A, B, C, DRB1 and DQB1 were typed in roughly 620-630 donors, DQA1 in 522, DPA1 in 600 to 610, and DPB1 in 472. A handful of DR-DQ haplotypes were handled as single units for association and clustering because linkage in the cohort was strong. Across 398 genotyped donors of the cohort, an average of roughly 250,000 unique TCR beta nucleotide sequences per donor were sequenced, and around 19% of those sequences were non-productive.

The cohort consisted of fewer than 700 healthy bone marrow donors. All cohort members were sampled while nominally healthy, although unrecorded immune exposures were likely present. The donor was CMV seropositive and belonged to the group of 270 or so seropositive cohort members. A peripheral blood sample was collected from each donor, and TCR beta sequencing was performed on peripheral blood mononuclear cells. The Qiagen DNeasy Blood Extraction Kit was used to extract genomic DNA from the blood cell samples. The library relied on the immunoSEQ multiplex PCR assay. A mixture of 60 forward primers for TCR Vbeta segments and 13 reverse primers for TCR Jbeta segments was used in the multiplex PCR. The CDR3 region of rearranged TCR beta genes was amplified from genomic DNA with a multiplex PCR assay. The Illumina HiSeq System was used to sequence the amplified TCR beta libraries as 87-base-pair reads. The source study handled its data this way. A later analysis counted 75 million to 100 million unique TCR beta chains across the 690 or so repertoires, and some 12 million of these chains were shared by at least two donors. Raw reads were error-corrected and collapsed into unique sequences with a nearest-neighbor algorithm that merged closely related sequences to remove PCR and sequencing errors. V, D and J gene segments were assigned by aligning CDR3 sequences to IMGT reference sequences. For a sequence to be retained, a match of at least six nucleotides to both a V gene segment and a J gene segment was required. A rearrangement was called productive if the CDR3 had no stop codons and remained in frame with V and J, and every other rearrangement was called non-productive. Following IMGT convention, CDR3 was defined as the stretch from the second conserved V-encoded cysteine to the conserved J-encoded phenylalanine. The earlier analysis of 500 to 650 of the donors excluded any sequence lacking an unambiguous match to a single V gene segment. In an earlier analysis of several hundred of the donors, a V segment was called functional when productive rearrangements were above 56.7%, and segregating when the standard deviation between donors exceeded 5%. A statistical classification framework was built for diagnosing cytomegalovirus status from the catalog of TCR beta chain sequences. A later analysis assigned V and J genes by comparing TCR nucleotide sequences with IMGT/GENE-DB human TR gene sequences. A later analysis assigned CDR3 sequences and most-parsimonious VDJ recombination scenarios with the TCRdist pipeline. In a later analysis, each TCR beta chain was defined by its CDR3 amino acid sequence together with its V-gene family, and reads without a unique V-gene family were excluded. A later analysis removed 592 highly shared, low-generation-probability nucleotide sequences to deal with suspected cross-contamination and a sequencing artifact. For each public chain, a later analysis derived a clonal expansion index from normalized ranks of inferred template counts within each repertoire. Generation probabilities in a later analysis came from a VDJ recombination model fitted to out-of-frame rearrangements, and those results were checked against IGoR. In a later analysis, TCR-TCR, TCR-HLA and TCR-CMV co-occurrence was scored with hypergeometric tests, and a repertoire-size bias correction was applied to TCR pairs. A later analysis estimated false discovery rates by permuting HLA or CMV assignments 20 times. In a later analysis, co-occurring TCRs were grouped using DBSCAN, with TCRdist sequence similarity added in when clustering inside HLA-allele-positive subsets. Co-occurrence clustering excluded repertoires with fewer than 30,000 or more than 120,000 public chains, plus five with anomalous nucleotide sharing. This is the immuneACCESS table as TCRdb keeps it, with only in-frame sequences that have V and J called. A part of the clones is gone; compared with another copy, unresolved V genes explain less than half, and the rest is unexplained. That table supplies the V and J calls and clone size; D and trimming were determined from the DNA. This sample is represented by 150,000 to 200,000 clones; about four fifths of them were singletons. The top ten hold about 5.6% of the sample.

Results the study describes overall, beyond this receptor: In vitro tests confirmed that a few of the cytomegalovirus-associated TCR beta chains recognize cytomegalovirus antigens. In a later analysis, most CMV-associated TCR beta chains were found to appear HLA-restricted, with HLA associations seemingly driven largely by CMV exposure. Across donors, most TCR sequences were observed very rarely, whereas some public TCRs were present in many individuals. Compared with equally common non-associated chains, HLA-associated TCR beta chains in a later analysis were more clonally expanded and had lower generation probabilities. HLA typing was unavailable for some donors at each locus, so association tests used only the typed subset. In a later analysis, over 15,000 TCR beta sequences were associated with specific HLA alleles at a false discovery rate of 0.05. In a later analysis, TCR association rates were found to vary across HLA loci, with the most associated TCRs seen for DRB1 alleles and the fewest for HLA-C alleles. The authors suggested that the approach could potentially be generalized to other disease states and immunological phenotypes. The classifier was reported to diagnose cytomegalovirus status with high specificity and sensitivity in both the original and validation cohorts. Strong co-occurrence of HLA alleles, especially DR and DQ, made assigning TCR associations to individual alleles difficult. Some IMGT-functional V segments, including TRBV6-2 and TRBV6-3, could not be told apart with the 87-base-pair reads, so those segments were excluded. A later genetic analysis reported fewer N-insertions in productive TCRs among donors in an Asian-associated ancestry cluster than the roughly 700-donor mean. Linkage disequilibrium might explain the correlated functional status among segregating V segments, but an unknown experimental factor could not be ruled out. CMV serostatus was the only immune exposure information available for the cohort. A later analysis reported that several top co-occurrence clusters appeared linked to parvovirus B19, influenza, CMV and Epstein-Barr virus. A cluster of highly shared sequence variants was judged likely to represent a technical artifact of the sequencing pipeline. The study gave a list of 150 to 200 TCR beta chains associated with cytomegalovirus. The presence/absence analyses assumed that sequencing depth was roughly uniform across donors, and that assumption may not be true. In a later genetic analysis, a missense DCLRE1C variant was associated with V-gene and J-gene trimming of TCR beta chains, and the association was replicated in an independent cohort. A further reported finding was that TCR beta sequences accurately predicted the HLA-A and HLA-B alleles for most subjects in the first cohort. Because counts were too low, 15 to 20 rarely observed V segments, including chromosome 9 orphons, were excluded from the earlier analysis of some 590 of the donors. Broadly in line with IMGT annotations, most TCR beta V segments showed up in productive rearrangements about 90% or about 30% of the time in an earlier analysis of approximately 640 of the donors. Only TCR beta chains were sequenced in this cohort, and the absence of alpha or paired-chain data limited detectable features.

V and J lose 6 bases and 2 bases, and a span of 13 bases separates them. From a lookup of the germline V gene (reference sequence), CDR1 and CDR2 are SEHNR and FQNEAQ. Measured from the cysteine to the phenylalanine, the CDR3 is 15 residues long. Only the CDR3 DNA is retained, 45 bases long and in frame from the first base. Comments on this clone: It has no known antigen specificity. Base qualities are not recorded, but no much larger clone differs from it by a single base.

The sequence is built from TRBV7-9 and TRBJ1-4; TRBD1 is perhaps the D gene, given 5 matching bases. Sample: PBMCs. This clonotype was obtained from a young woman in good health and CMV-seropositive. The CDR3 reads CASRGDGGTNEKLFF. The nucleotide sequence is given as TGTGCCAGCAGGGGGGACGGGGGGACTAATGAAAAACTGTTTTTT.